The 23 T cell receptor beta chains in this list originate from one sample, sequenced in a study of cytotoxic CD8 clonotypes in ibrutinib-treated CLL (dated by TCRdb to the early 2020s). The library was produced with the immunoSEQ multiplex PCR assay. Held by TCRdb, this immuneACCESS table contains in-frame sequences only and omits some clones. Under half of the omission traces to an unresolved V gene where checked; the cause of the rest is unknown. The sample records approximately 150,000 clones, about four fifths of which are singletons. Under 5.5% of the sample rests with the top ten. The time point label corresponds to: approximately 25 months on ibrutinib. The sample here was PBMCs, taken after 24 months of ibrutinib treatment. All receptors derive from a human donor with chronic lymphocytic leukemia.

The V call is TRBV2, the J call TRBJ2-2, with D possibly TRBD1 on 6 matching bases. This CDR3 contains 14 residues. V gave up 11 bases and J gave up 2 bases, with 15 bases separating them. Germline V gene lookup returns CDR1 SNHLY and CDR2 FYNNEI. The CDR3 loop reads CAATRTANTGELFF. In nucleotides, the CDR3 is TGTGCCGCTACCAGGACAGCCAACACCGGGGAGCTGTTTTTT.

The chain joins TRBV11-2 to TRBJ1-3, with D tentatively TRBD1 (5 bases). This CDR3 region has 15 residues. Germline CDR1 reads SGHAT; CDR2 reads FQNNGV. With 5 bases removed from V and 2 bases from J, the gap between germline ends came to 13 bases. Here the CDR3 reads CASSQGEGTGNTIYF. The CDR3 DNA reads TGTGCCAGCAGCCAAGGGGAGGGTACTGGAAACACCATATATTTT.

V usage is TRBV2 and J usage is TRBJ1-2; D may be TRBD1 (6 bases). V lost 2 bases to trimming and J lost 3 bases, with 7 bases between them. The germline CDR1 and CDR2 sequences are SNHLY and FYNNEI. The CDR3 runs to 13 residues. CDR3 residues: CASSEQGHYGYTF. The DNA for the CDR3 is TGTGCCAGCAGTGAACAGGGGCACTATGGCTACACCTTC.

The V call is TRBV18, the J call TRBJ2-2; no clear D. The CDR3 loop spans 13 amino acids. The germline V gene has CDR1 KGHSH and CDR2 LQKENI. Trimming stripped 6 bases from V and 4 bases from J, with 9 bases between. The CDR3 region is CASSPTSTGELFF. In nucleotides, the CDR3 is TGTGCCAGCTCGCCCACTTCCACCGGGGAGCTGTTTTTT.

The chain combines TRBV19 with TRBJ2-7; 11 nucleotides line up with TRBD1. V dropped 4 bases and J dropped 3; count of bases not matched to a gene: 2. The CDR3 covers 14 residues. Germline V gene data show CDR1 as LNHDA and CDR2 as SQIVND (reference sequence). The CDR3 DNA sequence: TGTGCCAGTAGTAGGACAGGGGGCAGCTACGAGCAGTACTTC. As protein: CASSRTGGSYEQYF.

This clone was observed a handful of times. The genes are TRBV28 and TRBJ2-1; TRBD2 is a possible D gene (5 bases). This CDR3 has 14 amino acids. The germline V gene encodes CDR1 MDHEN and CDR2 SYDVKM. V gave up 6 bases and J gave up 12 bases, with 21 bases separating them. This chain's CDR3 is CASSANGVLEGQFF. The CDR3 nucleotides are TGTGCCAGCAGCGCAAACGGGGTGCTGGAAGGGCAGTTCTTC. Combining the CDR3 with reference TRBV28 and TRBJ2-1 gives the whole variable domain DVKVTQSSRYLVKRTGEKVFLECVQDMDHENMFWYRQDPGLGLRLIYFSYDVKMKEKGDIPEGYSVSREKKERFSLILESASTNQTSMYLCASSANGVLEGQFFGPGTRLTVL.

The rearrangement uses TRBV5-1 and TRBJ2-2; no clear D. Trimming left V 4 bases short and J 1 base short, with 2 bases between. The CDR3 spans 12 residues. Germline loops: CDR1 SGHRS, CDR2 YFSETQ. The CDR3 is CASSKNTGELFF. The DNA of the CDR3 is TGCGCCAGCAGCAAGAACACCGGGGAGCTGTTTTTT.

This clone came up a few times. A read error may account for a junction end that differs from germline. CDR3 in amino acids: CASTIGVYQPQHF. The DNA of the CDR3 is TGTGCCAGTACTATAGGGGTATATCAGCCCCAGCATTTT. The chain combines TRBV19 with TRBJ1-5; perhaps TRBD1 as D (5 bases). This CDR3 region has 13 residues. Germline-derived CDR1 and CDR2 are LNHDA and SQIVND (reference sequence).

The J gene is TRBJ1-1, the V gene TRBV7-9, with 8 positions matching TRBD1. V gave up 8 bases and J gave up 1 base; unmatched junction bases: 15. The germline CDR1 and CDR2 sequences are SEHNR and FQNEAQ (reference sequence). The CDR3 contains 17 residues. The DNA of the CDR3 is TGTGCCAGCTCCCTGGACAGGGCGAGGGTTTGGAACACTGAAGCTTTCTTT. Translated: CASSLDRARVWNTEAFF.

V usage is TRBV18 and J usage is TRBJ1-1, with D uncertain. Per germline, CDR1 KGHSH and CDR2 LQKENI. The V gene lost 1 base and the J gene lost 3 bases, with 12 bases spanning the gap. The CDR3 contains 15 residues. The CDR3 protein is CASSPQVPGDTEAFF. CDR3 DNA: TGTGCCAGCTCACCACAAGTCCCAGGAGACACTGAAGCTTTCTTT.

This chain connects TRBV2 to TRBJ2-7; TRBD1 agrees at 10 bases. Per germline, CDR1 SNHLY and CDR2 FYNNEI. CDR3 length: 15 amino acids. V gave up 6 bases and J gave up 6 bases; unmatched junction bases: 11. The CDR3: CASRTDRGRFTEQYF. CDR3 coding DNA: TGTGCCAGCAGGACCGACAGGGGGCGTTTTACCGAGCAGTACTTC.

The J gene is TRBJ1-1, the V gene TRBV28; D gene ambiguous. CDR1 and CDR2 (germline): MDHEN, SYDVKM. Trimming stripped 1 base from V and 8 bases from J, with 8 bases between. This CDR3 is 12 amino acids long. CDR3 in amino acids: CASSLLRGEAFF. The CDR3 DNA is TGTGCCAGCAGTTTATTACGTGGGGAAGCTTTCTTT.

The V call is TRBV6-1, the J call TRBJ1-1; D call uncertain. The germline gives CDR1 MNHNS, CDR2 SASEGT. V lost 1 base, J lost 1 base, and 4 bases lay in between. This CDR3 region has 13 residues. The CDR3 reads CASSEGRNTEAFF. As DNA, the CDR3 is TGTGCCAGCAGTGAAGGAAGGAACACTGAAGCTTTCTTT.

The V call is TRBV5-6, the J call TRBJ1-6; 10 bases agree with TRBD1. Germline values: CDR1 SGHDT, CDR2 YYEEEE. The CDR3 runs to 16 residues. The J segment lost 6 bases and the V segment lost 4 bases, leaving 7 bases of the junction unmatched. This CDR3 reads CASSPTGGSSNSPLHF. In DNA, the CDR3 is TGTGCCAGCAGCCCGACAGGGGGCAGCAGTAATTCACCCCTCCACTTT.

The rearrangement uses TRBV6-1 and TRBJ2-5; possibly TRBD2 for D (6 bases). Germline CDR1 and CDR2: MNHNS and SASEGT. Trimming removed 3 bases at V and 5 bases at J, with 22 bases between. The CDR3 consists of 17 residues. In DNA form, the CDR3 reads TGTGCCAGCAGTGAGCAGGGAGTGACTAGTATAGCCGAGACCCAGTACTTC. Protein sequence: CASSEQGVTSIAETQYF.

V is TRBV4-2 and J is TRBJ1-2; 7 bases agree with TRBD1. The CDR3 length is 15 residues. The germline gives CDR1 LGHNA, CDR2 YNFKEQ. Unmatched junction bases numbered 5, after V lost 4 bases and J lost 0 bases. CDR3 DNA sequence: TGTGCCAGCAGCCGGCGGACAGGAGCTAACTATGGCTACACCTTC. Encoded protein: CASSRRTGANYGYTF.

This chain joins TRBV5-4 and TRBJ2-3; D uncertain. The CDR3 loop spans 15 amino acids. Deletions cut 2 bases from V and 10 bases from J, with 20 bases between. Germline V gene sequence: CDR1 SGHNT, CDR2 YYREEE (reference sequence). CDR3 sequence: CASSFIKTSSDPQYF. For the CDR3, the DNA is TGTGCCAGCAGCTTTATTAAAACCTCCTCGGATCCGCAGTATTTT.

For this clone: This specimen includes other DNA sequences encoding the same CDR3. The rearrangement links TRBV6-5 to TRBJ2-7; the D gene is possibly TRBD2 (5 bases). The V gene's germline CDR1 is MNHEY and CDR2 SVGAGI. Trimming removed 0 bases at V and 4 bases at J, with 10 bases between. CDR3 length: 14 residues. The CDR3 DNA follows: TGTGCCAGCAGTTACTCGAACACGGGGTACGAGCAGTACTTC. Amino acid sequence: CASSYSNTGYEQYF.

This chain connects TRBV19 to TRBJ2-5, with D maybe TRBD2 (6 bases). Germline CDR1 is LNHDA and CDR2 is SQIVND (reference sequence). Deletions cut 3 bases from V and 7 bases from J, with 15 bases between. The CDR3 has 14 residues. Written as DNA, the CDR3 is TGTGCCAGTAGTATCCCGGGACTGGGGGGGACCCAGTACTTC. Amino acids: CASSIPGLGGTQYF.

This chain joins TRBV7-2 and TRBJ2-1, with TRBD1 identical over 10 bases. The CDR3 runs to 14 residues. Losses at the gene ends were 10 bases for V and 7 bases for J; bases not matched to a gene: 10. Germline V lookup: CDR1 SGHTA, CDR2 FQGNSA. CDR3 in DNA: TGTGCCATGGCAGCCGGGACAGGGGTTAATGAGCAGTTCTTC. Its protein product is CAMAAGTGVNEQFF.

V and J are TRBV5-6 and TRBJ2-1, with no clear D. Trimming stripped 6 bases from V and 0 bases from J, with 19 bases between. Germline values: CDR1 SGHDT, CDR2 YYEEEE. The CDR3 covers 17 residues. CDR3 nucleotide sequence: TGTGCCAGCACCATTAATAGACGCCTAGTCTCCTACAATGAGCAGTTCTTC. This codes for CASTINRRLVSYNEQFF.

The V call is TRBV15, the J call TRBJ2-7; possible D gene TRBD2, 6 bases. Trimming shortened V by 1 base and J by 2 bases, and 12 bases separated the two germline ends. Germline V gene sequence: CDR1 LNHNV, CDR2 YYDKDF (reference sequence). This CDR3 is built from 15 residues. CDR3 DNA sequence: TGTGCCACCAGCAGAGGGGTGGAGGGGACCTACGAGCAGTACTTC. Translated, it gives CATSRGVEGTYEQYF.

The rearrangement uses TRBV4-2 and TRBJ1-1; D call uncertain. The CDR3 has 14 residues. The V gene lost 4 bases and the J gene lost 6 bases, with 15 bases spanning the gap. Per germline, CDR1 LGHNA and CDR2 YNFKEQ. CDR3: CASSLHAGNAEAFF. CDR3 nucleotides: TGTGCCAGCAGCCTCCATGCCGGTAATGCTGAAGCTTTCTTT.